This passage covers 17 T cell receptor beta chains from one sample sequenced in a study of spatial heterogeneity in lung cancer. General observations from the study: Counts of expanded intratumoral alpha and beta TCRs tracked tumor mutation counts.

The time point: sample taken at primary tumor resection. MiXCR, run by TCRdb on the 5' RACE reads, gives a single entry per CDR3 protein. In the table there are under 20,000 distinct CDR3 sequences, almost 6% of which are singletons. No antigens are known for them. The source was lung tumor tissue, collected at surgery. The receptors come from a female donor with early-stage non-small cell lung cancer.

This clonotype occurred many times. The library was built for alpha chains, so this beta chain is an off-target read and its size means little. The chain recombines TRBV3-1 with TRBJ1-5; a weak D match, TRBD1 (5 bases). V lost 0 bases to trimming and J lost 4 bases, with 7 bases between them. Germline CDR1 reads LGHDT; CDR2 reads YNNKEL (reference sequence). The CDR3 is 14 residues long. The CDR3 DNA is TGTGCCAGCAGCCAAGATGGGGGGAATCAGCCCCAGCATTTT. This sequence encodes CASSQDGGNQPQHF.

This clonotype was seen ten or more times. This beta chain lies outside the target of a library built for alpha chains; its clone size means little. The gene calls are TRBV11-2 and TRBJ2-1; D possibly uses TRBD1 or TRBD2 (5 bases each). CDR1 SGHAT and CDR2 FQNNGV come from the germline V gene. Trimming took 5 bases from V and 0 from J, leaving 14 bases between them. This CDR3 is 16 amino acids long. The DNA of the CDR3 is TGTGCCAGCAGCAAGGGACCGGCGAGCTCCTACAATGAGCAGTTCTTC. Residues: CASSKGPASSYNEQFF.

This clonotype showed up many times. Since the library was made to target alpha chains, this beta chain is a stray read and its abundance is not meaningful. V gene TRBV3-1 combines with J gene TRBJ1-6; weak D call: TRBD1 (5 bases). The V gene lost 1 base and the J gene lost 10 bases, with 14 bases spanning the gap. The CDR3 spans 15 residues. From germline, CDR1 is LGHDT and CDR2 YNNKEL (reference sequence). The CDR3 region is CASSQVRSSGSPLHF. The CDR3 DNA reads TGTGCCAGCAGCCAAGTTAGGTCCTCAGGGTCACCCCTCCACTTT.

This clonotype came up many times. This beta chain represents an off-target read in a library built for alpha chains; its size is of limited meaning. The J gene is TRBJ1-2, the V gene TRBV10-3; the D gene is possibly TRBD1 (5 bases). V lost 4 bases and J lost 4, with 10 bases in between. The CDR3 sequence is 13 residues long. The V gene's germline CDR1 is ENHRY and CDR2 SYGVKD. The CDR3: CAISGRGVYGYTF. As DNA, the CDR3 is TGTGCCATCAGTGGACGGGGGGTCTATGGCTACACCTTC.

Many counts were recorded for this clonotype. With the library built for alpha chains, this beta chain is off target and its frequency is not meaningful. V usage is TRBV7-6 and J usage is TRBJ2-3, with 7 bases identical to TRBD2. The V gene's germline CDR1 is SGHVS and CDR2 FNYEAQ. This CDR3 spans 16 amino acids. The ends lost 2 bases at V and 1 base at J; junction bases unmatched: 6. CDR3 in amino acids: CASSLTSGVGTDTQYF. The CDR3 region has the DNA TGTGCCAGCAGCTTAACGAGCGGGGTCGGCACAGATACGCAGTATTTT.

This clonotype has ten or more counts. A library prepared for alpha chains yielded this beta chain as an off-target read; its size is of little meaning. The rearrangement uses TRBV5-1 and TRBJ1-3; possible D gene TRBD1, 6 bases. The CDR3 has 16 residues. The germline gives CDR1 SGHRS, CDR2 YFSETQ. V was shortened by 1 base and J by 0 bases, with 11 bases between the two germline ends. The CDR3, as DNA: TGCGCCAGCAGCTTGCAGGGGTCGAGCTCTGGAAACACCATATATTTT. Amino acid sequence: CASSLQGSSSGNTIYF.

Many counts were recorded for this clonotype. In a library made to pick up alpha chains, this beta chain is a stray read with a size that means little. The chain joins TRBV18 to TRBJ2-5; D is undetermined. The germline V and J ends were trimmed by 2 bases and 3 bases, with 4 bases remaining between them. This CDR3 has 12 residues. Germline values: CDR1 KGHSH, CDR2 LQKENI. The CDR3, as DNA: TGTGCCAGCTCACCAGGGGAAGAGACCCAGTACTTC. Its translation: CASSPGEETQYF.

A word on this clonotype: With the library built for alpha chains, this beta chain is off target and its frequency is not meaningful. The rearrangement joins TRBV6-1 to TRBJ2-5, with a tentative D call TRBD1 (6 bases). This CDR3 has 14 residues. Germline CDR1 MNHNS, CDR2 SASEGT. Trimming cost V 1 base and J 7 bases, with 13 bases left between them. CDR3 in amino acids: CASSEGWQGGTQYF. The CDR3 region has the DNA TGTGCCAGCAGTGAAGGATGGCAAGGGGGGACCCAGTACTTC.

The table lists this clonotype with many counts. This beta chain slipped into a library made for alpha chains as a stray read, so its size is not meaningful. This chain uses TRBV4-1 with TRBJ2-5; 9 bases are a match to TRBD1. The trim removed 1 base at V and 5 bases at J, leaving 8 bases unmatched. Germline lookup yields CDR1 MGHRA and CDR2 YSYEKL. The CDR3 length is 16 residues. This chain's CDR3 is CASSQGKTGGAETQYF. The CDR3 nucleotides read TGCGCCAGCAGCCAAGGGAAAACAGGGGGCGCGGAGACCCAGTACTTC.

This clonotype appeared many times. This beta chain turned up in a library designed for alpha chains; as an off-target read, its abundance says little. The chain links TRBV11-2 to TRBJ2-2, with 8 bases lining up with TRBD1. The CDR3 covers 15 residues. CDR1 is SGHAT and CDR2 is FQNNGV in the germline V gene. With 4 bases clipped from V and 3 bases from J, the junction kept 4 bases outside the gene matches. The CDR3 loop is CASSYQGAYTGELFF. The DNA for the CDR3 is TGTGCCAGCAGCTACCAGGGGGCCTACACCGGGGAGCTGTTTTTT.

This clonotype was picked up many times. Since it is a stray read in a library aimed at alpha chains, this beta chain has a size that is not meaningful. CDR3 residues: CASSLGDTIYHQETQYF. CDR3 nucleotides: TGCGCCAGCAGCTTGGGGGACACAATCTACCACCAAGAGACCCAGTACTTC. The chain links TRBV5-1 to TRBJ2-5; D is perhaps TRBD1 (6 bases). This CDR3 has 17 residues. V lost 0 bases, J lost 0 bases, and 15 bases lay in between. Germline lookup yields CDR1 SGHRS and CDR2 YFSETQ.

In its sample, this clonotype was seen many times. This beta chain is an unintended read in a library built for alpha chains; its size means little. The chain recombines TRBV27 with TRBJ2-7; TRBD1 matches 8 bases. V lost 8 bases and J lost 0; bases outside the gene matches: 9. The germline gives CDR1 MNHEY, CDR2 SMNVEV (reference sequence). The CDR3 runs 15 residues. As DNA, the CDR3 is TGTGCCAGCGGAAGGACAGGGTTCAGCTCCTACGAGCAGTACTTC. The encoded protein is CASGRTGFSSYEQYF.

A few counts support this clonotype. This beta chain slipped into a library made for alpha chains as a stray read, so its size is not meaningful. The V and J genes are TRBV19 and TRBJ1-2; unclear D gene. Germline CDR1 and CDR2: LNHDA and SQIVND (reference sequence). V was cut by 3 bases and J by 4 bases, with 9 bases left in between. CDR3 size: 13 residues. This CDR3 is CASSMNTVYGYTF. CDR3 coding DNA: TGTGCCAGTAGTATGAACACAGTCTATGGCTACACCTTC.

In this sample, this clonotype turned up many times. This beta chain is a stray sequence in a library constructed for alpha chains; its clone size is not meaningful. The chain carries TRBV28 and TRBJ2-1; 12 positions match TRBD2. This CDR3 contains 14 residues. Germline CDR1 reads MDHEN; CDR2 reads SYDVKM. V lost 5 bases, J lost 10 bases, and 6 bases stayed unmatched. CDR3 sequence (DNA): TGTGCCAGCAGTCCCGGACTAGCGGGACGGGAGCAGTTCTTC. Its protein is CASSPGLAGREQFF. Complete variable domain (other parts from reference TRBV28 and TRBJ2-1): DVKVTQSSRYLVKRTGEKVFLECVQDMDHENMFWYRQDPGLGLRLIYFSYDVKMKEKGDIPEGYSVSREKKERFSLILESASTNQTSMYLCASSPGLAGREQFFGPGTRLTVL.

This clonotype was seen repeatedly, ten times or more. This beta chain is an off-target read within a library intended for alpha chains, so its frequency means little. The chain is built from TRBV2 and TRBJ2-7; the D gene is possibly TRBD2 (5 bases). V was shortened by 7 bases and J by 5 bases, with 15 bases between the two germline ends. The length of the CDR3 is 13 residues. The germline CDR1 and CDR2 sequences are SNHLY and FYNNEI. Here the CDR3 reads CASTSEGSHEQYF. The CDR3 coding sequence is TGTGCCAGCACCTCCGAGGGTTCCCACGAGCAGTACTTC. Drawing the rest from reference TRBV2 and TRBJ2-7, the complete variable domain is EPEVTQTPSHQVTQMGQEVILRCVPISNHLYFYWYRQILGQKVEFLVSFYNNEISEKSEIFDDQFSVERPDGSNFTLKIRSTKLEDSAMYFCASTSEGSHEQYFGPGTRLTVT.

This clonotype showed up many times. Little can be read into the size of this beta chain, an off-target read in a library designed for alpha chains. This sequence joins TRBV4-1 and TRBJ2-1; the D call may be TRBD1 or TRBD2 (6 bases each). This CDR3 comprises 14 residues. Germline V CDR1 and CDR2: MGHRA, YSYEKL. The germline V and J ends were trimmed by 1 base and 8 bases, with 12 bases remaining between them. CDR3 sequence (DNA): TGCGCCAGCAGCCAAGTTTTGAGGGGGGATGAGCAGTTCTTC. Its protein is CASSQVLRGDEQFF.

The table lists this clonotype with many counts. A library made for alpha chains picked up this beta chain off target, so its size means little. This chain connects TRBV27 to TRBJ2-7; tentatively, D is TRBD2 (5 bases). With 8 bases removed from V and 3 bases from J, the gap between germline ends came to 11 bases. The CDR3 runs 12 residues. Germline CDR1 reads MNHEY; CDR2 reads SMNVEV (reference sequence). The CDR3 spells CASFSASYEQYF. Here the CDR3 DNA reads TGTGCCAGCTTTAGCGCCAGCTACGAGCAGTACTTC.